This record looks at one T cell receptor beta chain sequence and its context. Its antigen is as yet unknown. The sample contains more than one DNA sequence encoding this CDR3. The data derive from a study of cytomegalovirus exposure and HLA in healthy donors. Study results and caveats: A later analysis showed HLA-associated TCR beta chains outstripping equally common others in clonal expansion. Prediction of most subjects' HLA-A and HLA-B alleles by TCR beta sequences was reportedly accurate.

This PCR relied on a set of 60 Vbeta primers and 13 Jbeta primers. Generated by immunoSEQ multiplex PCR, the TCRdb table keeps only in-frame clones and is missing some. The profile shows over 150,000 clones, about 80% of them singletons. Germline V gene lookup returns CDR1 MNHNS and CDR2 SASEGT. Trimming cost V 8 bases and J 3 bases; bases outside gene matches: 3. CDR3 length: 14 residues. This receptor was obtained from a young man in good health and CMV-seropositive. The sample consisted of PBMCs. V gene TRBV6-1 combines with J gene TRBJ2-7; the match to TRBD2 covers 14 bases. In DNA form, the CDR3 reads TGTGCCAGCGGGACTAGCGGGGGACTCTACGAGCAGTACTTC. Translated: CASGTSGGLYEQYF.